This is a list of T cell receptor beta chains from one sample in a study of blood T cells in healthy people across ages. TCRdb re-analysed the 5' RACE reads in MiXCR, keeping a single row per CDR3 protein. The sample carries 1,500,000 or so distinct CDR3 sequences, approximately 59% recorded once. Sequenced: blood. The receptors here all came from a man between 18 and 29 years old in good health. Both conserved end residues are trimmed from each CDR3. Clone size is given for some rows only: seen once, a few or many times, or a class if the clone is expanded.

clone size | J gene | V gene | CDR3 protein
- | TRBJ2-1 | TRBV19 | ASSMNGIDAGGRNKQF
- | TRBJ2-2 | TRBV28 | ASAPVPTGELF
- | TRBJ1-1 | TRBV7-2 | ASSSRTVGNTEAF
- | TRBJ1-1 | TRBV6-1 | ASSENLIGNTEAF
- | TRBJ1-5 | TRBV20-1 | SARDPGEWKSNQPQH
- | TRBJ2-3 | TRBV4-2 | ASSLGGVPTDTQY
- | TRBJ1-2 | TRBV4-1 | ASSPLKGVYGYT
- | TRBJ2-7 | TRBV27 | ASSSRTSGSSRQY
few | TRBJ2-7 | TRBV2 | ASNRGGEQY
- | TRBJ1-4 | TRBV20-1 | SATPAGDNEKLF
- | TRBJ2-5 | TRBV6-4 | ASYSSRETQY
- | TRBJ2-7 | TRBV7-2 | ASSPNELSQY
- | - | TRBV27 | ASSWASATREQY
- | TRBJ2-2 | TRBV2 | ASRVQAGELF
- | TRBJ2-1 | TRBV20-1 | SARDSLAGDNEQF
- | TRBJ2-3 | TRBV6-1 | ASSERLDTIRTDTQY
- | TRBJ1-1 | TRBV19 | ASSIDLPGTGLTEAF
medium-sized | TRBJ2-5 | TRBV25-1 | ASSDRGEETQY
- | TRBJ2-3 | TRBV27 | ASSVDTGTDTQY
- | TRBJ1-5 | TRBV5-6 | ASSTGGQGYSNQSQH
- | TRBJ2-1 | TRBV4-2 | ASSQDPGRVSSYNEQF
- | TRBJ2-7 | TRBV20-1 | SVDPDRGNSYEQY
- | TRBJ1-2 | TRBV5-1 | ASSLMAANSGYGYT
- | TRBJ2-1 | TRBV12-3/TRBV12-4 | ASSPGALNYNEQF
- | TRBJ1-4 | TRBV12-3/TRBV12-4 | ASMPQSAVNEKLF
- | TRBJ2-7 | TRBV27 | ASSSSWNRYEQY
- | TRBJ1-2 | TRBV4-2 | ASSQGVGGQGLYGYT
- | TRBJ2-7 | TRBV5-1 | ASSLSALAGLSSYEQY
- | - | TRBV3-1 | ASSQDTPHEQY
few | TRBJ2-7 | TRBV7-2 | ASSSSGSYYEQY
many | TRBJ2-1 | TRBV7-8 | ASSLAPYNEQF
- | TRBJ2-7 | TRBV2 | ASIEPRGREQY
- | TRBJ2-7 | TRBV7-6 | ASSLNRGPSYEQY
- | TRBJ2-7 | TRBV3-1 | ASSSTSGLYEQY
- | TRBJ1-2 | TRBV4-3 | ASSQEVMGDGLANYGYT
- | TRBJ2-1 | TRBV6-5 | ASSPQRGAHEQF
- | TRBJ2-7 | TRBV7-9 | ASTLGPGGATWEQY
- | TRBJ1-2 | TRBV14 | ASSQGEMGYGYT
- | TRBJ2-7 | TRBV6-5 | ASSYSGTGASYEQY
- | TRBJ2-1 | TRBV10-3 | AISAGTPQF
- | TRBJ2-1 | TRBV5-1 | ASRTGLWEQF